Following are 13 T cell receptor beta chains from one sample sequenced in a study of cytomegalovirus exposure and HLA in healthy donors. The primer mix had 60 Vbeta and 13 Jbeta primers. This table comes from immunoSEQ multiplex PCR, and its TCRdb copy is limited to in-frame clones, with some not included. The sample lists around 140,000 clones, roughly three quarters occurring once. Sequencing used PBMCs. The receptors shown here come from a woman in her 40s in good health and CMV-seronegative.

V and J are TRBV6-5 and TRBJ1-1; possibly TRBD1 for D (6 bases). Deletions cut 3 bases from V and 5 bases from J, with 13 bases between. Germline-derived CDR1 and CDR2 are MNHEY and SVGAGI. This CDR3 region has 14 residues. CDR3 loop: CASSYLGRGTEAFF. CDR3 coding DNA: TGTGCCAGCAGTTATTTGGGCAGGGGAACTGAAGCTTTCTTT.

The CDR3 DNA reads as TGCGCCAGCAGCTTGGGTTCCACTAGCGGGGACTACGAGCAGTACTTC. Amino acid sequence: CASSLGSTSGDYEQYF. This sequence joins TRBV5-1 and TRBJ2-7; 10 bases agree with TRBD2. Germline lookup yields CDR1 SGHRS and CDR2 YFSETQ. This CDR3 has 16 amino acids. V gave up 0 bases and J gave up 3 bases; unmatched junction bases: 6.

The chain has TRBV9 and TRBJ1-4, with TRBD1 matching over 8 bases. In germline, CDR1 is SGDLS, CDR2 YYNGEE. The CDR3 is 15 amino acids. J lost 5 bases, V lost 3 bases, and 6 bases had no gene match. CDR3: CASSARDRLNEKLFF. CDR3 DNA sequence: TGTGCCAGCAGCGCCCGGGACAGGTTAAATGAAAAACTGTTTTTT. Based on the CDR3 plus reference TRBV9 and TRBJ1-4, the full variable domain is DSGVTQTPKHLITATGQRVTLRCSPRSGDLSVYWYQQSLDQGLQFLIQYYNGEERAKGNILERFSAQQFPDLHSELNLSSLELGDSALYFCASSARDRLNEKLFFGSGTQLSVL.

This clone has more than one count but fewer than ten. The CDR3 region has the DNA TGTGCCAGCAGCCCCCTTAACAGGTTAAATCAGCCCCAGCATTTT. This translates into CASSPLNRLNQPQHF. This chain connects TRBV7-6 to TRBJ1-5; tentatively, D is TRBD1 (5 bases). This CDR3 region has 15 residues. V lost 5 bases to trimming and J lost 4 bases, with 15 bases between them. CDR1 is SGHVS and CDR2 is FNYEAQ in the germline V gene.

This rearrangement joins TRBV7-2 to TRBJ1-5; perhaps TRBD1 as D (6 bases). Germline CDR1 SGHTA, CDR2 FQGNSA. The CDR3 runs 14 residues. The V end lost 1 base, the J end lost 3 bases, and 7 bases lay between the germline ends. The DNA of the CDR3 is TGTGCCAGCAGCTTAGACAGGGTCAATCAGCCCCAGCATTTT. Its protein is CASSLDRVNQPQHF.

The rearrangement links TRBV15 to TRBJ2-7; TRBD1 agrees at 9 bases. This CDR3 region has 19 residues. Trimming took 2 bases from V and 5 from J; bases not matched to a gene: 19. Germline CDR1 reads LNHNV; CDR2 reads YYDKDF (reference sequence). The CDR3 nucleotides are TGTGCCACCAGCAGACACCTCCCAAGCTCCGGGACAGGGTCCGACGAGCAGTACTTC. Encoded protein: CATSRHLPSSGTGSDEQYF.

This clone was observed a single time. The chain employs TRBV9 and TRBJ1-4, with 9 bases identical to TRBD1. The J segment lost 0 bases and the V segment lost 4 bases, leaving 10 bases of the junction unmatched. This CDR3 contains 18 residues. Germline V gives CDR1 SGDLS, CDR2 YYNGEE. CDR3 loop: CASSPQLRTGATNEKLFF. The CDR3 nucleotides are TGTGCCAGCAGCCCTCAGCTGAGGACAGGGGCAACTAATGAAAAACTGTTTTTT.

The chain has TRBV4-3 and TRBJ2-3; 10 positions agree with TRBD2. This CDR3 has 15 amino acids. Per the germline V gene, CDR1 is LGHNA and CDR2 is YSLEER. V lost 4 bases and J lost 0; bases outside the gene matches: 1. The CDR3 nucleotides read TGCGCCAGCAGCCCGGGACTAGCGAGCACAGATACGCAGTATTTT. As protein: CASSPGLASTDTQYF.

This clone was counted a few times. The chain joins TRBV21-1 to TRBJ1-5; the listed D gene, TRBD1, was not tested against the DNA. TRBV21-1 is deemed a pseudogene. This CDR3 comprises 16 residues. The CDR3 region is CASSKVPGGLHQPQHF. CDR3 nucleotides: TGTGCCAGCAGCAAAGTTCCAGGGGGGTTACATCAGCCCCAGCATTTT.

This rearrangement joins TRBV11-1 to TRBJ2-1; TRBD2 matches at 10 bases. Germline CDR1 SGHAT, CDR2 FQDESV (reference sequence). J was trimmed by 2 bases and V by 5 bases; bases with no gene match: 6. The length of the CDR3 is 16 residues. CDR3 in DNA: TGTGCCAGCAGCCCCATACTAGCGGGGACCTACAATGAGCAGTTCTTC. It codes for CASSPILAGTYNEQFF.

The chain uses TRBV27 and TRBJ2-7; 8 bases are a match to TRBD2. J gave up 4 bases and V 2 bases, and 13 bases lay outside the gene matches. There are 17 residues in the CDR3. Germline V gene sequence: CDR1 MNHEY, CDR2 SMNVEV (reference sequence). Written as DNA, the CDR3 is TGTGCCAGCAGTTTACGAATTCGGGGGGGCGCGAGGTACGAGCAGTACTTC. Translated: CASSLRIRGGARYEQYF.

CDR3 nucleotides: TGTGCCAGCAGACGGGACTTCACAGATACGCAGTATTTT. Its translation is CASRRDFTDTQYF. This rearrangement joins TRBV4-2 to TRBJ2-3; perhaps TRBD2 as D (6 bases). This CDR3 has 13 residues. The germline CDR1 and CDR2 sequences are LGHNA and YNFKEQ. Trimming left V 6 bases short and J 2 bases short, with 9 bases between.

The V call is TRBV5-4, the J call TRBJ1-2, with 9 bases lining up with TRBD1. This CDR3 region has 15 residues. Germline CDR1 is SGHNT and CDR2 is YYREEE (reference sequence). With V trimmed by 0 bases and J by 7 bases, 7 bases remained unmatched. The CDR3 DNA follows: TGTGCCAGCAGCTTGGGGGGACAGGGAACTCCTGGCTACACCTTC. Its protein product is CASSLGGQGTPGYTF. Full variable domain (missing parts from reference TRBV5-4 and TRBJ1-2): ETGVTQSPTHLIKTRGQQVTLRCSSQSGHNTVSWYQQALGQGPQFIFQYYREEENGRGNFPPRFSGLQFPNYSSELNVNALELDDSALYLCASSLGGQGTPGYTFGSGTRLTVV.